One sample yielded the 24 T cell receptor beta chains listed below, sequenced in a study of post-analysis software for immune sequencing data. General study findings and limits: TRBV5-6, TRBV5-1 and TRBV20-1 were among about 5 TRBV segments more frequent in patients than controls.

Their cognate antigens are unknown. Carried by the TCR beta cDNA libraries were unique molecular identifiers. TCRdb passed the PCR reads through MiXCR, listing each CDR3 protein once. The top ten clones hold over 9% of a sample with about 680,000 distinct CDR3 sequences, roughly three fifths of them seen once. The sequencing sample was made of blood. The receptors were gathered from a girl aged 2 to 10 with multiple sclerosis.

This clonotype was counted a few times. The V gene is TRBV12-3 or TRBV12-4, the J gene TRBJ2-5; perhaps D is TRBD1 or TRBD2 (5 bases each). V was cut by 4 bases and J by 11 bases, with 17 bases left in between. The CDR3 has 13 residues. This CDR3 reads CASSWDGMGEQYF. The CDR3 DNA follows: TGTGCCAGCAGTTGGGACGGGATGGGAGAGCAGTACTTC.

The V call is TRBV24-1, the J call TRBJ2-1; D is possibly TRBD2 (6 bases). V was clipped by 2 bases and J by 3 bases, with 13 bases between them. The CDR3 totals 16 residues. Germline CDR1 and CDR2: KGHDR and SFDVKD. CDR3 in amino acids: CATSDWTGSGYNEQFF. CDR3 in DNA: TGTGCCACCAGTGATTGGACCGGGAGCGGCTACAATGAGCAGTTCTTC.

The rearrangement links TRBV29-1 to TRBJ2-5; 16 bases fit TRBD2. V gave up 3 bases and J gave up 5 bases; unmatched junction bases: 12. The CDR3 sequence is 18 residues long. Looked up from germline, CDR1 is SQVTM and CDR2 is ANQGSEA. This CDR3 reads CSVDPRGTSGGAIETQYF. In nucleotides, the CDR3 is TGCAGCGTTGATCCCAGAGGGACTAGCGGGGGGGCCATCGAGACCCAGTACTTC.

The chain joins TRBV18 to TRBJ1-1; D remains unclear. The CDR3 runs to 15 residues. Germline loops: CDR1 KGHSH, CDR2 LQKENI. V shed 1 base and J shed 2 bases, with 11 bases lying between them. CDR3 residues: CASSPLTPDNTEAFF. The CDR3 DNA sequence: TGTGCCAGCTCACCACTGACACCTGATAACACTGAAGCTTTCTTT.

V and J are TRBV15 and TRBJ1-1; D is undetermined. Trimming took 3 bases from V and 6 from J, leaving 14 bases between them. The CDR3 length is 14 residues. CDR1 is LNHNV and CDR2 is YYDKDF in the germline V gene (reference sequence). CDR3 amino acids: CATSSGWEGSEAFF. Here the CDR3 DNA reads TGTGCCACCAGCAGCGGATGGGAAGGGTCTGAAGCTTTCTTT.

This clonotype appeared a few times. The chain carries TRBV6-5 and TRBJ1-2; TRBD1 is a possible D gene (6 bases). This CDR3 spans 11 amino acids. V dropped 10 bases and J dropped 4 bases, with 10 bases sitting between them. Germline V lookup: CDR1 MNHEY, CDR2 SVGAGI. This CDR3 reads CATLGGYGYTF. The CDR3 nucleotides are TGTGCCACCCTAGGGGGCTATGGCTACACCTTC.

As to this clonotype: One end of the junction is discordant with germline, which a read error may explain. This chain joins TRBV7-2 and TRBJ2-1; perhaps D is TRBD1 or TRBD2 (5 bases each). CDR3 length equals 18 residues. CDR1 is SGHTA, CDR2 FQGNSA, per germline. For the CDR3, the DNA is TGTGCCAGCAACTTAGTCTCTGGGACCAGACCGACTCACAATGAGCAGTTCTTC. This encodes CASNLVSGTRPTHNEQFF. Drawing the rest from reference TRBV7-2 and TRBJ2-1, the complete variable domain is GAGVSQSPSNKVTEKGKDVELRCDPISGHTALYWYRQSLGQGLEFLIYFQGNSAPDKSGLPSDRFSAERTGGSVSTLTIQRTQQEDSAVYLCASNLVSGTRPTHNEQFFGPGTRLTVL.

V usage is TRBV6-1 and J usage is TRBJ2-3; the match to TRBD2 covers 10 bases. With 2 bases clipped from V and 9 bases from J, the junction kept 8 bases outside the gene matches. CDR1 and CDR2 (germline): MNHNS, SASEGT. The CDR3 is 15 residues long. The CDR3 nucleotides are TGTGCCAGCAGTGAATTGAGCGGGGGGGTCGACACGCAGTATTTT. It specifies CASSELSGGVDTQYF.

This clonotype was found once. The CDR3 loop reads CATAADKGDTEAFF. The CDR3 DNA reads as TGTGCCACCGCTGCGGACAAGGGGGACACTGAAGCTTTCTTT. The chain joins TRBV10-3 to TRBJ1-1, with D possibly TRBD1 on 6 matching bases. The CDR3 has 14 residues. From germline, CDR1 is ENHRY and CDR2 SYGVKD. V was shortened by 10 bases and J by 3 bases, with 18 bases between the two germline ends.

J is TRBJ2-2 and V is TRBV4-2; TRBD2 aligns across 12 bases. This CDR3 is built from 19 residues. Germline V CDR1 and CDR2: LGHNA, YNFKEQ. The junction had 6 bases not matched to a gene; V was cut back by 1 base and J by 0 bases. The CDR3 here is CASSQGRASGGANTGELFF. The CDR3 DNA reads TGTGCCAGCAGCCAAGGTAGGGCTAGCGGGGGGGCGAACACCGGGGAGCTGTTTTTT.

V and J are TRBV29-1 and TRBJ2-5; weak D call: TRBD2 (5 bases). The CDR3 contains 14 residues. CDR1 is SQVTM and CDR2 is ANQGSEA in the germline V gene. V gave up 3 bases and J gave up 1 base, with 12 bases separating them. The CDR3 sequence is CSVEWRMIQETQYF. CDR3 nucleotides: TGCAGCGTTGAGTGGAGGATGATCCAAGAGACCCAGTACTTC.

This clonotype was counted between two and nine times. V usage is TRBV4-3 and J usage is TRBJ2-3; no firm D call. The CDR3 totals 15 residues. The V and J ends lost 0 bases and 2 bases respectively, with 9 bases between them. Germline V gene lookup returns CDR1 LGHNA and CDR2 YSLEER. This chain's CDR3 is CASSQEAFNTDTQYF. In DNA, the CDR3 is TGCGCCAGCAGCCAAGAGGCCTTTAACACAGATACGCAGTATTTT.

This clonotype was seen only a few times. A clone one base away is much larger, so this may be a read error. The CDR3, as DNA: TGTGCCAGCAGTTACTCTAGCGGGGGGGCCAATGGGCAGTTCTTC. Its protein is CASSYSSGGANGQFF. V usage is TRBV6-2 or TRBV6-3 and J usage is TRBJ2-1; 11 bases are shared with TRBD2. The germline V gene encodes CDR1 MNHEY and CDR2 SVGEGT. The CDR3 is 15 amino acids.

V and J are TRBV29-1 and TRBJ1-2; TRBD1 aligns across 8 bases. V was pared by 3 bases and J by 6 bases, with 15 bases of the junction left unmatched. The CDR3 loop spans 16 amino acids. In germline, CDR1 is SQVTM, CDR2 ANQGSEA. The CDR3 DNA reads as TGCAGCGTTGATCCACCGAACAGGGGGTTGCGTGATGGCTACACCTTC. Amino acids: CSVDPPNRGLRDGYTF. Supplemented by reference TRBV29-1 and TRBJ1-2, the full variable domain reads SAVISQKPSRDICQRGTSLTIQCQVDSQVTMMFWYRQQPGQSLTLIATANQGSEATYESGFVIDKFPISRPNLTFSTLTVSNMSPEDSSIYLCSVDPPNRGLRDGYTFGSGTRLTVV.

In its sample, this clonotype was seen a few times. The chain uses TRBV4-1 and TRBJ1-5; D is unresolved. Germline-derived CDR1 and CDR2 are MGHRA and YSYEKL. The V end was cut by 0 bases, the J end by 2 bases, with 8 bases between. This CDR3 region has 15 residues. This CDR3 is CASSQEFSGNQPQHF. In DNA form, the CDR3 reads TGCGCCAGCAGCCAAGAATTCAGCGGCAATCAGCCCCAGCATTTT.

The CDR3 DNA is TGCGCCAGCAGCGTCGGGACATTACCCTACGAGCAGTACTTC. It is translated as CASSVGTLPYEQYF. The rearrangement joins TRBV5-1 to TRBJ2-7, with D maybe TRBD1 (6 bases). V was pared by 4 bases and J by 2 bases, with 13 bases between. CDR1 is SGHRS, CDR2 YFSETQ, per germline. CDR3 length equals 14 residues.

The V and J genes are TRBV6-2 or TRBV6-3 and TRBJ1-6, with 8 bases fitting TRBD1. Germline CDR1 reads MNHEY; CDR2 reads SVGEGT. This CDR3 spans 13 amino acids. The V gene end was trimmed by 6 bases and the J gene end by 8 bases; junction bases not matched to a gene: 3. CDR3 sequence: CASRDRGDSPLHF. The CDR3 region has the DNA TGTGCCAGCAGAGACAGGGGTGATTCACCCCTCCACTTT.

This chain connects TRBV12-3 or TRBV12-4 to TRBJ2-6; D perhaps matches TRBD2 (6 bases). CDR3 length equals 13 residues. V dropped 3 bases and J dropped 11 bases, with 11 bases sitting between them. DNA for the CDR3: TGTGCCAGCAGTTTGGGGACTCCCCACGTCCTGACTTTC. Translated, it gives CASSLGTPHVLTF.

CDR3 sequence: CSVEGADSLSYNEQFF. The CDR3 DNA reads TGCAGCGTGGAGGGGGCGGATTCCCTCTCTTACAATGAGCAGTTCTTC. The chain recombines TRBV29-1 with TRBJ2-1; TRBD1 might be the D (7 bases). The CDR3 runs to 16 residues. Trimming took off 6 bases at V and 4 bases at J, with 22 bases between the two ends. CDR1 SQVTM and CDR2 ANQGSEA come from the germline V gene.

The J gene is TRBJ2-1, the V gene TRBV5-5, with TRBD1 matching over 9 bases. Looked up from germline, CDR1 is SGHKS and CDR2 is YYEKEE (reference sequence). The CDR3 spans 19 residues. Trimming at V came to 1 base and at J to 7 bases, leaving 18 bases not matched to a gene. The CDR3 sequence: CASSLMGQGVRDSRNEQFF. DNA of the CDR3: TGTGCCAGCAGCTTGATGGGACAGGGTGTGCGGGATTCTCGGAATGAGCAGTTCTTC.

CDR3 region: CASSLSRGVNTDTQYF. The CDR3 nucleotides are TGTGCCAGCAGCTTGAGCAGGGGCGTCAACACAGATACGCAGTATTTT. The chain links TRBV5-8 to TRBJ2-3; TRBD1 might be the D (6 bases). In germline, CDR1 is SGHTS, CDR2 YDEGEE. V lost 1 base, J lost 2 bases, and 14 bases lay in between. This CDR3 is 16 amino acids long.

The chain carries TRBV12-3 or TRBV12-4 and TRBJ1-5; 10 bases map to TRBD1. J lost 2 bases, V lost 4 bases, and 5 bases had no gene match. The CDR3 is made up of 16 amino acids. The DNA for the CDR3 is TGTGCCAGCAGTTGGACAGGGGGAAAAGGCAATCAGCCCCAGCATTTT. This gives the protein CASSWTGGKGNQPQHF.

The gene calls are TRBV2 and TRBJ1-1; D is unresolved. The CDR3 is made up of 16 amino acids. Germline-derived CDR1 and CDR2 are SNHLY and FYNNEI. V was clipped by 3 bases and J by 1 base, with 15 bases between them. In DNA form, the CDR3 reads TGTGCCAGCAGTGAGTCCCTCCTACAGAGGAACACTGAAGCTTTCTTT. Translating it yields CASSESLLQRNTEAFF.

The chain employs TRBV11-2 and TRBJ2-5; tentatively, D is TRBD2 (5 bases). This CDR3 has 12 amino acids. Germline CDR1 is SGHAT and CDR2 is FQNNGV. V lost 5 bases to trimming and J lost 11 bases, with 15 bases between them. CDR3 region: CASSPNLGEQYF. The DNA of the CDR3 is TGTGCCAGCAGCCCGAATCTCGGGGAGCAGTACTTC.